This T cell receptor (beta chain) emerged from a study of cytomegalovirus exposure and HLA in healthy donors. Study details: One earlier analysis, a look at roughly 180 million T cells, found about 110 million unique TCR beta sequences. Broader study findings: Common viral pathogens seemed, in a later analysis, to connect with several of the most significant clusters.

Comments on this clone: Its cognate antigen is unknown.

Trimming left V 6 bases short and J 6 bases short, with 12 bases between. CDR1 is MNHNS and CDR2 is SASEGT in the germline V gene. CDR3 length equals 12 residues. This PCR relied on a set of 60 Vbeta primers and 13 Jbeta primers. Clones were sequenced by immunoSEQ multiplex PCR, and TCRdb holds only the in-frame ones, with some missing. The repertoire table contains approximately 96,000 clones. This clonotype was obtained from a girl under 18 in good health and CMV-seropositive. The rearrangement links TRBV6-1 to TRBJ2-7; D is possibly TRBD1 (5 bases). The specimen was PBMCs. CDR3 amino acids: CASSRQFPEQYF. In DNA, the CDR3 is TGTGCCAGCAGCAGACAGTTTCCCGAGCAGTACTTC.